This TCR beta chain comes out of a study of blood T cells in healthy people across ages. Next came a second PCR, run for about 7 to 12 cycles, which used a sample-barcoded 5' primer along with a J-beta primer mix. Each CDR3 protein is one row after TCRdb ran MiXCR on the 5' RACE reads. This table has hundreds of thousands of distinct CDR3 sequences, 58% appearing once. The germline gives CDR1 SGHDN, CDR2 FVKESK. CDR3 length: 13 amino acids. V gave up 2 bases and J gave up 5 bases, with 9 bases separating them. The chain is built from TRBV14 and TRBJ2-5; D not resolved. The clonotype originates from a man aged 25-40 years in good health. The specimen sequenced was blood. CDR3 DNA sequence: TGTGCCAGCAGCCAAAGGGTCTGGGAGACCCAGTACTTC. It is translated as CASSQRVWETQYF.